This TCR beta chain was identified in a study of blood T cells in healthy people across ages. The CDR3 runs to 15 residues. V was shortened by 0 bases and J by 8 bases, with 13 bases between the two germline ends. Germline values: CDR1 MNHNY, CDR2 SVGAGI (reference sequence). A sample-barcoded 5' primer and a J-beta primer mix were used in a second PCR of about 7 to 12 cycles. Through a template-switch adaptor with 12 random nucleotides, each cDNA molecule received a tag. TCRdb passed the 5' RACE reads through MiXCR, listing each CDR3 protein once. Of some 1.5 million distinct CDR3 sequences listed, over 25% are singletons. There were at least 5 micrograms of total RNA extracted from every sample.

Sequenced sample: blood. The origin of this receptor is a woman younger than 45 in good health. The chain is built from TRBV6-6 and TRBJ1-4; D is perhaps TRBD1 (6 bases). This CDR3 reads CASSYSGGQQEKLFF. CDR3 bases: TGTGCCAGCAGTTACTCGGGGGGACAACAGGAAAAACTGTTTTTT.